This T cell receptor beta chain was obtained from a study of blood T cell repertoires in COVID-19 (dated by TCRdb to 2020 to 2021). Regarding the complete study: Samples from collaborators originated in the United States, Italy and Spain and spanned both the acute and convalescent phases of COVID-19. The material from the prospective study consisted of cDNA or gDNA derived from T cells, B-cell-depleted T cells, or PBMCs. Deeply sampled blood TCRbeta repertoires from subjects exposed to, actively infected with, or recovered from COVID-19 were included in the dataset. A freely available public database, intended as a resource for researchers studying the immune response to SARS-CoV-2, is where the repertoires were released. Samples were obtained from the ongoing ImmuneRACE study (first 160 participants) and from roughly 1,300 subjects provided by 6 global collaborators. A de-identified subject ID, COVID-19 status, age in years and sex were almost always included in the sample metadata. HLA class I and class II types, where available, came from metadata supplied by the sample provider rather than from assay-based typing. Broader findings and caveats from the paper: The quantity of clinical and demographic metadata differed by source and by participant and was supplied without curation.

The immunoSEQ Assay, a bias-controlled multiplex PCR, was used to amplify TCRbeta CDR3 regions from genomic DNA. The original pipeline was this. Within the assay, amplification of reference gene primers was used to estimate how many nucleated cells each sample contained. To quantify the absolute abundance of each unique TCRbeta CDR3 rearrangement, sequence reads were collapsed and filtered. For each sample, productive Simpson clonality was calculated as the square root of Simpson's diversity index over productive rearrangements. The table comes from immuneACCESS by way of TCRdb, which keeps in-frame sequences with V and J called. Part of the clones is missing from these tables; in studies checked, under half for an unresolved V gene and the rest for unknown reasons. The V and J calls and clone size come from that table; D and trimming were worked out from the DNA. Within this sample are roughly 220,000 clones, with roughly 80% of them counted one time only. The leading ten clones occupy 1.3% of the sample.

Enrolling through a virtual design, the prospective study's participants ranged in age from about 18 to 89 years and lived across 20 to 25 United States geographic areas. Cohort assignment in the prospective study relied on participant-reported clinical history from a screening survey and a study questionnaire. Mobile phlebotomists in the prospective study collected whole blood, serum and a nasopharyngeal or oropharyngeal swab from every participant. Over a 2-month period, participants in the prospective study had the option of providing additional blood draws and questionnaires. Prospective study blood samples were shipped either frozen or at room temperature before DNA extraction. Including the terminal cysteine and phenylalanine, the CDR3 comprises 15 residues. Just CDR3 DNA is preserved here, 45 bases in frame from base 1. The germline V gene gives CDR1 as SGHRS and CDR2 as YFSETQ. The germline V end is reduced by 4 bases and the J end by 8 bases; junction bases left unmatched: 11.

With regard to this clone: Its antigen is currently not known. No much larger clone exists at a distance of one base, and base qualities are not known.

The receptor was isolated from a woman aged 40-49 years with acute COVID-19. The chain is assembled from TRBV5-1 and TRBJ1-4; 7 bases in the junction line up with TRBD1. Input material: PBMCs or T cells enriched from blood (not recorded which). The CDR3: CASSLRQGQEEKLFF. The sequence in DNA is TGCGCCAGCAGCCTGCGACAGGGCCAAGAGGAAAAACTGTTTTTT.